The entry below describes one T cell receptor (beta chain). Its antigen is currently unknown. The CDR3 contains 16 residues. Trimming shortened V by 5 bases and J by 0 bases, and 13 bases separated the two germline ends. In germline, CDR1 is LGHNA, CDR2 YSLEER. A second PCR, run for about 6 to 11 cycles, used a sample-barcoded 5' primer plus a J-beta primer mix. MiXCR, run by TCRdb on the 5' RACE reads, gives a single entry per CDR3 protein. This table has roughly 1 million distinct CDR3 sequences, about 23% appearing once. The data stem from a study of blood T cells in healthy people across ages. Study-wide results and limits: A roughly linear age-dependent decrease characterized TCR beta diversity per million T cells.

The data were also submitted as part of a second study, on T cells of mothers and their children. This second study notes: Across the analysis, no persistent microchimeric T cell clones were detected.

The sample taken for sequencing was blood. The J gene is TRBJ2-2, the V gene TRBV4-3, with D perhaps matching TRBD2 (6 bases). The sequence was collected from a girl under 10 years old in good health. The CDR3 DNA reads as TGCGCCAGCAGCATAGATCGGGGGACGAACACCGGGGAGCTGTTTTTT. This codes for CASSIDRGTNTGELFF.